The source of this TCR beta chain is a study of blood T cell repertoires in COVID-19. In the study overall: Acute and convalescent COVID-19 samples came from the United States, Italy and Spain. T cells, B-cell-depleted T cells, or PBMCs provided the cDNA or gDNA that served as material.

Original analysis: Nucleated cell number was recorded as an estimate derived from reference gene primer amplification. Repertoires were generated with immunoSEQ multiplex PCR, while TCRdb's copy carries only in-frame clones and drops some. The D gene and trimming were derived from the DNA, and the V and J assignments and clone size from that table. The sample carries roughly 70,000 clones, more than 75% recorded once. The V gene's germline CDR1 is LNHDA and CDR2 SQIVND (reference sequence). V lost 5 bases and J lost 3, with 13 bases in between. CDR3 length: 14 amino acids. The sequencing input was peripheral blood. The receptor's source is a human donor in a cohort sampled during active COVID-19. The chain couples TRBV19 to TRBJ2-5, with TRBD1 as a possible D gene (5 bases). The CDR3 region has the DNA TGTGCCAGTAGTCAGGTAGGGGAAGAAGAGACCCAGTACTTC. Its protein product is CASSQVGEEETQYF.